This TCR beta chain was sequenced during a study of beta chain features in type 1 diabetes. Study as a whole: Sorted cells from all samples, numbering some 99,000,000, were examined. Study-level points and caveats: Insertion counts at VDJ junctions were lower in type 1 diabetes patients, who also showed more deletions there. Researchers report that Type 1 diabetes patients had moderately but significantly shorter TCRB CDR3s across all four CD4+ subsets.

This clone was detected a few times. The antigen is unknown. Sequenced material consisted of expressed TCRB transcripts (all of the isolated RNA was reverse transcribed). Profiling relied on immunoSEQ multiplex PCR, and the TCRdb table lists in-frame clones only, not all of them. The sample has 300,000 to 350,000 clones, 13% seen once. Trimming cost V 3 bases and J 9 bases; bases outside gene matches: 16. The CDR3 is 17 residues long. Germline-derived CDR1 and CDR2 are SGHDN and FVKESK. In total, each donor contributed a single heparinised blood draw that averaged roughly 110 mL. The sequenced material came from naive CD4+ T cells from blood. The clonotype originates from a woman between 18 and 29 years old with type 1 diabetes. The J gene is TRBJ2-1, the V gene TRBV14, with 8 bases that match TRBD2. Here the CDR3 DNA reads TGTGCCAGCAGCCAGGACCTTTGGCAGCGGGAGAACAGTGAGCAGTTCTTC. Its translation is CASSQDLWQRENSEQFF.